This TCR beta chain was sequenced for a study of blood T cell repertoires in COVID-19. As for the study in general: Sites in the United States, Italy and Spain provided acute and convalescent COVID-19 samples. PBMCs, B-cell-depleted T cells, or T cells provided the cDNA or gDNA that made up the material.

As originally analysed: From reference gene primer amplification, estimates of nucleated cell counts were derived. Data came from immunoSEQ multiplex PCR; TCRdb stores just in-frame clones and leaves some out. The V and J calls and clone size come from that table; D and trimming were worked out from the DNA. The repertoire holds 380,000 or so clones, with approximately 88% as singletons. Germline trimming cut 0 bases from V and 7 bases from J; bases unmatched to any gene: 8. CDR1 and CDR2 from the germline V gene are LGHDT and YNNKEL (reference sequence). The CDR3 loop spans 16 amino acids. Sequenced sample: peripheral blood. The J gene is TRBJ2-1, the V gene TRBV3-1 (or the pseudogene TRBV3-2); 8 nucleotides agree with TRBD2. This TCR derives from a man aged 35-49 years with acute or convalescent COVID-19. CDR3 DNA: TGTGCCAGCAGCCAAGACGGGCGCGGGGGGCATAATGAGCAGTTCTTC. It is translated as CASSQDGRGGHNEQFF.